Shown below are 16 T cell receptor beta chains from a single sample sequenced in a study of Graves' ophthalmopathy and Graves' hyperthyroidism. RNA transcripts served as template for amplifying TCR beta CDR3 sequences. First-round RT-PCR employed HTBI primers, with a second-round multiplex PCR after it. TCRdb fed the multiplex PCR reads into MiXCR, producing one record per CDR3 protein. The table includes about 590,000 distinct CDR3 sequences, about 40% detected once. Sequencing was performed on peripheral blood or thyroid tissue (not recorded which). The receptors were gathered from an adult man with Graves' hyperthyroidism.

This clonotype was found many times. V is TRBV12-3 or TRBV12-4 and J is TRBJ1-5; 8 bases are a match to TRBD1. Losses at the gene ends were 5 bases for V and 6 bases for J; bases not matched to a gene: 3. CDR3 length: 13 residues. CDR3 DNA sequence: TGTGCCAGCAGTCTGGACAGGGTTCAGCCCCAGCATTTT. Its translation: CASSLDRVQPQHF.

This clonotype was recorded many times. V usage is TRBV7-2 and J usage is TRBJ2-7; D may correspond to TRBD1 or TRBD2 (5 bases each). The CDR3 has 14 amino acids. Germline V gene sequence: CDR1 SGHTA, CDR2 FQGNSA. V was cut by 1 base and J by 3 bases, with 10 bases left in between. The DNA for the CDR3 is TGTGCCAGCAGCTTAGAAATGGGGGACTACGAGCAGTACTTC. Protein: CASSLEMGDYEQYF.

This clonotype was seen repeatedly, ten times or more. The V call is TRBV5-6, the J call TRBJ2-7; 12 bases line up with TRBD1. V lost 0 bases to trimming and J lost 5 bases; unmatched junction nucleotides: 6. The CDR3 length is 16 residues. Germline CDR1 SGHDT, CDR2 YYEEEE. The CDR3 region is CASSLEGTGGDDEQYF. DNA of the CDR3: TGTGCCAGCAGCTTGGAGGGGACAGGGGGCGACGACGAGCAGTACTTC.

This clonotype was seen more than once but under ten times. No conserved phenylalanine or tryptophan is present at the end of the CDR3, so a read error is the likely explanation. This chain connects TRBV19 to TRBJ1-1; D is ambiguous. Between the trimmed V and J ends, which lost 1 base and 5 bases, there was a span of 11 bases. Germline loops: CDR1 LNHDA, CDR2 SQIVND (reference sequence). This CDR3 is 14 amino acids long. CDR3 DNA sequence: TGTGCCAGTAGTATAGGAGGCGATGGTACTGAAGCTTTCCTT. It specifies CASSIGGDGTEAFL.

This clonotype was recorded at least ten times. The chain uses TRBV5-8 and TRBJ2-5; D is unresolved. In germline, CDR1 is SGHTS, CDR2 YDEGEE. The CDR3 consists of 14 residues. V was clipped by 0 bases and J by 3 bases, with 9 bases between them. CDR3 protein: CASSLGSLEETQYF. CDR3 coding DNA: TGTGCCAGCAGCTTGGGGTCCCTGGAAGAGACCCAGTACTTC. The full variable domain, with the rest looked up from reference TRBV5-8 and TRBJ2-5, is EAGVTQSPTHLIKTRGQQATLRCSPISGHTSVYWYQQALGLGLQFLLWYDEGEERNRGNFPPRFSGRQFPNYSSELNVNALELEDSALYLCASSLGSLEETQYFGPGTRLLVL.

This clonotype was seen at least ten times. This chain connects TRBV5-8 to TRBJ2-7, with 7 positions matching TRBD2. The CDR3 has 14 residues. V lost 0 bases and J lost 5; bases outside the gene matches: 5. The V gene's germline CDR1 is SGHTS and CDR2 YDEGEE. The CDR3 region is CASSLGGSFHEQYF. In DNA, the CDR3 is TGTGCCAGCAGCTTGGGCGGGAGTTTCCACGAGCAGTACTTC.

In this sample, this clonotype turned up a few times. This chain links TRBV6-6 with TRBJ1-1; no clear D gene. The V gene lost 2 bases and the J gene lost 1 base, with 8 bases spanning the gap. The length of the CDR3 is 14 residues. Germline lookup yields CDR1 MNHNY and CDR2 SVGAGI (reference sequence). The CDR3: CASSYGSGNTEAFF. CDR3 coding DNA: TGTGCCAGCAGTTACGGTTCGGGGAACACTGAAGCTTTCTTT.

Concerning this clonotype itself: A much more abundant neighbour one base away suggests this may be a read error. The gene calls are TRBV6-6 and TRBJ2-7; D is undetermined. The CDR3 sequence is 13 residues long. Per germline, CDR1 MNHNY and CDR2 SVGAGI (reference sequence). V was trimmed by 6 bases and J by 2 bases, leaving 11 bases between them. DNA for the CDR3: TGTGCCAGCAGCCACCCGCTTCCCTACGAGCAGTACTTC. Translation: CASSHPLPYEQYF.

Regarding this clonotype: A read error may explain this, as a much larger clone is one base away. No conserved phenylalanine or tryptophan ends this CDR3, so it is likely a read error. The chain is built from TRBV6-5 and TRBJ2-7; D is unclear. V dropped 2 bases and J dropped 4 bases, with 9 bases sitting between them. The CDR3 has 13 residues. From germline, CDR1 is MNHEY and CDR2 SVGAGI. CDR3 loop: CASSYAQAYEQYL. The CDR3 DNA sequence: TGTGCCAGCAGTTACGCCCAGGCTTACGAGCAGTACCTC.

This clonotype was seen a few times. This sequence may be a read error, since a much larger clone differs from it by one base. The genes are TRBV9 and TRBJ2-7; D uncertain. Trimming pared 4 bases from V and 4 bases from J, leaving 9 bases between. CDR1 SGDLS and CDR2 YYNGEE come from the germline V gene. This CDR3 region has 12 residues. This CDR3 reads CASSQSFYEQYF. Here the CDR3 DNA reads TGTGCCAGCAGCCAAAGCTTTTACGAGCAGTACTTC. The full variable domain, completed using reference TRBV9 and TRBJ2-7, is DSGVTQTPKHLITATGQRVTLRCSPRSGDLSVYWYQQSLDQGLQFLIQYYNGEERAKGNILERFSAQQFPDLHSELNLSSLELGDSALYFCASSQSFYEQYFGPGTRLTVT.

This clonotype was counted only a few times. The CDR3 DNA reads TGCAGCGTTGATTTGACAGGGATGGGCGAGCAGTTCTTC. Amino acids: CSVDLTGMGEQFF. V gene TRBV29-1 combines with J gene TRBJ2-1; TRBD1 aligns across 7 bases. Germline lookup yields CDR1 SQVTM and CDR2 ANQGSEA. The CDR3 has 13 amino acids. V lost 3 bases to trimming and J lost 10 bases; unmatched junction nucleotides: 9.

On this clonotype: Since a much larger clone is just one base distant, this may be a read error. This chain links TRBV6-5 with TRBJ1-5; 7 bases fit TRBD1. From germline, CDR1 is MNHEY and CDR2 SVGAGI. The CDR3 extends over 16 amino acids. Here the CDR3 reads CASSPGTAISDQPQHF. The CDR3 DNA reads TGTGCCAGCAGTCCCGGGACAGCTATTAGCGATCAGCCCCAGCATTTT.

This clonotype was counted ten times or more. The chain joins TRBV25-1 to TRBJ2-2; the match to TRBD1 covers 9 bases. This CDR3 region has 14 residues. Germline V gives CDR1 MGHDK, CDR2 SYGVNS. The ends lost 8 bases at V and 2 bases at J; junction bases unmatched: 3. The CDR3 DNA reads TGTGCCAGCGGGGGACAGGGAAACACCGGGGAGCTGTTTTTT. Its translation is CASGGQGNTGELFF.

This clonotype was seen repeatedly, ten times or more. This chain links TRBV12-3 or TRBV12-4 with TRBJ2-5; D is possibly TRBD2 (5 bases). Trimming took 6 bases from V and 7 from J, leaving 15 bases between them. This CDR3 is built from 13 residues. The CDR3 DNA follows: TGTGCCAGCAGCTACGTGGAAGAGGGGACCCAGTACTTC. Translation: CASSYVEEGTQYF.

This clonotype was counted a single time. The junction departs from germline at one end; a sequencing error may be responsible. The chain recombines TRBV29-1 with TRBJ2-7, with D perhaps being TRBD1 or TRBD2 (5 bases each). CDR1 SQVTM and CDR2 ANQGSEA come from the germline V gene. This CDR3 spans 16 amino acids. The CDR3 here is CSVEGTGTVSSYEQCF. The DNA for the CDR3 is TGCAGCGTTGAGGGCACCGGGACGGTGAGCTCCTACGAGCAGTGCTTC.

The chain couples TRBV6-5 to TRBJ2-7; 10 positions agree with TRBD1. With 5 bases clipped from V and 2 bases from J, the junction kept 6 bases outside the gene matches. Germline V gene sequence: CDR1 MNHEY, CDR2 SVGAGI. The CDR3 spans 15 residues. Here the CDR3 reads CASSEGTGDPYEQYF. The CDR3 DNA reads as TGTGCCAGCAGTGAGGGGACAGGGGACCCCTACGAGCAGTACTTC.